Listed below are T cell receptor beta chains from one sample, sequenced in a study of T cell clonotyping in hematopoietic cell transplantation. The repertoire was sequenced with immunoSEQ multiplex PCR; TCRdb's copy has only in-frame clones and lacks some. The table lists around 14,000 clones, approximately 95% of them singletons. The sample here was PBMCs, taken 30 days after allogeneic stem cell transplant. Every receptor here comes from a male patient aged 55-69 years who had an allogeneic stem cell transplant from an unrelated donor, so the T cells may come from the graft donor. Some clones in this sample may be carry-over from other donors' samples. CDR3s include the opening cysteine and the closing phenylalanine or tryptophan. Fields, in order: CDR3 protein, CDR3 DNA, clone size, J gene, V gene, D gene. D genes are given only for firm matches. Where a row states a size, it is once, few, many or the class of an expanded clone; other rows omit it.

CDR3: CASSPRTGMDEKLFF
DNA: TGTGCCAGCAGTCCCAGGACAGGAATGGATGAAAAACTGTTTTTT
size: NA
J: TRBJ1-4
V: TRBV6-1
D: TRBD1

CDR3: CASSRRTSGGAITGELFF
DNA: TGTGCCAGCAGCCGTCGGACTAGCGGGGGGGCGATCACCGGGGAGCTGTTTTTT
size: NA
J: TRBJ2-2
V: TRBV11-2
D: TRBD2

CDR3: CASSIGTAQETQYF
DNA: TGTGCCAGCAGCATTGGGACAGCCCAAGAGACCCAGTACTTC
size: NA
J: TRBJ2-5
V: TRBV9
D: TRBD1

CDR3: CSVTRNTEAFF
DNA: TGCAGCGTTACAAGAAACACTGAAGCTTTCTTT
size: NA
J: TRBJ1-1
V: TRBV29-1
D: NA

CDR3: CASSQERADTDTQYF
DNA: TGCGCCAGCAGCCAAGAAAGGGCCGACACAGATACGCAGTATTTT
size: NA
J: TRBJ2-3
V: TRBV4-3
D: NA

CDR3: CASSQGTGSNYGYTF
DNA: TGCGCCAGCAGCCAAGGTACCGGGTCTAACTATGGCTACACCTTC
size: NA
J: TRBJ1-2
V: TRBV4-3
D: NA

CDR3: CASSFDQISYEQYF
DNA: TGTGCCAGCAGCTTTGATCAGATTTCCTACGAGCAGTACTTC
size: NA
J: TRBJ2-7
V: TRBV7-2
D: NA

CDR3: CASSQGPGTGDYGYTF
DNA: TGCGCCAGCAGCCAAGGTCCCGGGACAGGGGACTATGGCTACACCTTC
size: NA
J: TRBJ1-2
V: TRBV4-3
D: TRBD1

CDR3: CASSPLAGNYEQYF
DNA: TGTGCCAGCAGCCCACTAGCGGGGAACTACGAGCAGTACTTC
size: NA
J: TRBJ2-7
V: TRBV7-2
D: TRBD2

CDR3: CAWGRLDSGNTIYF
DNA: TGTGCCTGGGGGAGGCTAGACTCTGGAAACACCATATATTTT
size: NA
J: TRBJ1-3
V: TRBV30
D: NA

CDR3: CASSLDTSAGRAGELFF
DNA: TGTGCCAGCAGCTTAGACACGAGTGCGGGGCGGGCCGGGGAGCTGTTTTTT
size: NA
J: TRBJ2-2
V: TRBV11-2
D: NA

CDR3: CASSLERHTQYF
DNA: TGTGCCAGCAGTTTAGAACGGCATACGCAGTATTTT
size: once
J: TRBJ2-3
V: TRBV28
D: NA

CDR3: CASSPDLTSGWVETQYF
DNA: TGCGCCAGCAGCCCCGACCTGACTAGCGGCTGGGTCGAGACCCAGTACTTC
size: NA
J: TRBJ2-5
V: TRBV4-1
D: TRBD2

CDR3: CASSYDRASSPLHF
DNA: TGTGCCAGCAGTTATGACAGGGCCAGCTCACCCCTCCACTTT
size: NA
J: TRBJ1-6
V: TRBV6-5
D: TRBD1

CDR3: CASSRSYGQETQYF
DNA: TGTGCCAGCAGCCGAAGTTACGGCCAAGAGACCCAGTACTTC
size: NA
J: TRBJ2-5
V: TRBV4-2
D: NA

CDR3: CASSSESDTQYF
DNA: TGTGCCAGCAGCTCCGAGTCAGATACGCAGTATTTT
size: NA
J: TRBJ2-3
V: TRBV11-2
D: NA

CDR3: CASSEKLTDTQYF
DNA: TGTGCCAGCAGTGAAAAACTCACAGATACGCAGTATTTT
size: NA
J: TRBJ2-3
V: TRBV25-1
D: NA

CDR3: CASSAKQGTNTEAFF
DNA: TGTGCCAGCAGTGCCAAACAGGGAACAAACACTGAAGCTTTCTTT
size: NA
J: TRBJ1-1
V: TRBV2
D: NA

CDR3: CASSATRSETQYF
DNA: TGTGCCAGCAGTGCCACTAGGTCCGAGACCCAGTACTTC
size: NA
J: TRBJ2-5
V: TRBV6-6
D: NA

CDR3: CASSRSTVDRAPEAFF
DNA: TGCGCCAGCAGCCGCTCCACGGTGGACAGGGCCCCTGAAGCTTTCTTT
size: NA
J: TRBJ1-1
V: TRBV5-1
D: TRBD1

CDR3: CASTSTRGAYGGELFF
DNA: TGTGCCAGCACTTCCACAAGGGGGGCATATGGCGGGGAGCTGTTTTTT
size: once
J: TRBJ2-2
V: TRBV25-1
D: NA

CDR3: CASSEAARGHSLHTF
DNA: TGTGCCAGCAGTGAAGCGGCCAGGGGCCACTCGCTTCACACCTTC
size: NA
J: TRBJ1-2
V: TRBV6-1
D: NA

CDR3: CSVGPVAGDGYTF
DNA: TGCAGCGTGGGGCCCGTGGCAGGGGATGGCTACACCTTC
size: NA
J: TRBJ1-2
V: TRBV29-1
D: NA

CDR3: CASSVGSGGSDTQYF
DNA: TGTGCCAGCAGCGTAGGATCGGGGGGCTCAGATACGCAGTATTTT
size: NA
J: TRBJ2-3
V: TRBV9
D: NA

CDR3: CASSSGQGYTGELFF
DNA: TGTGCCAGCAGCTCGGGGCAGGGATACACCGGGGAGCTGTTTTTT
size: NA
J: TRBJ2-2
V: TRBV28
D: NA

CDR3: CASSRDRGVTEAFF
DNA: TGCGCCAGCAGCCGGGACAGGGGGGTAACTGAAGCTTTCTTT
size: once
J: TRBJ1-1
V: TRBV5-1
D: TRBD1

CDR3: CSVDRVSTDTQYF
DNA: TGCAGCGTTGACAGGGTTTCCACAGATACGCAGTATTTT
size: NA
J: TRBJ2-3
V: TRBV29-1
D: NA

CDR3: CASSIPGTLYGYTF
DNA: TGTGCCAGTAGTATACCGGGGACCCTCTATGGCTACACCTTC
size: NA
J: TRBJ1-2
V: TRBV19
D: NA

CDR3: CASSPGLAAAPDTQYF
DNA: TGTGCCAGCAGTCCCGGACTAGCAGCAGCCCCAGATACGCAGTATTTT
size: NA
J: TRBJ2-3
V: TRBV28
D: TRBD2

CDR3: CASSSVRSSYEQYF
DNA: TGTGCCAGCAGCTCAGTTCGGAGCTCCTACGAGCAGTACTTC
size: NA
J: TRBJ2-7
V: TRBV5-6
D: NA

CDR3: CASSLEPGLHASGNTIYF
DNA: TGCGCCAGCAGCTTGGAGCCGGGCCTACACGCCTCTGGAAACACCATATATTTT
size: NA
J: TRBJ1-3
V: TRBV5-1
D: NA

CDR3: CASSSPGQFVEQYF
DNA: TGTGCCAGCAGCTCCCCGGGACAGTTTGTGGAGCAGTACTTC
size: NA
J: TRBJ2-7
V: TRBV7-2
D: TRBD1

CDR3: CASSSRGADYGYTF
DNA: TGTGCCAGCAGTTCTAGGGGCGCCGACTATGGCTACACCTTC
size: NA
J: TRBJ1-2
V: TRBV27
D: NA

CDR3: CASSQDAGGLGGYTF
DNA: TGCGCCAGCAGCCAAGATGCAGGCGGGCTTGGCGGCTACACCTTC
size: NA
J: TRBJ1-2
V: TRBV4-1
D: NA

CDR3: CASRDLNDYGYTF
DNA: TGTGCCAGCAGGGACCTCAATGACTATGGCTACACCTTC
size: NA
J: TRBJ1-2
V: TRBV2
D: NA

CDR3: CASSPSQGSVNTEAFF
DNA: TGTGCCAGCAGCCCCTCCCAGGGCTCCGTGAACACTGAAGCTTTCTTT
size: NA
J: TRBJ1-1
V: TRBV9
D: NA

CDR3: CASSLAAWQGGYEQYF
DNA: TGCGCCAGCAGCTTGGCCGCTTGGCAGGGAGGTTACGAGCAGTACTTC
size: NA
J: TRBJ2-7
V: TRBV5-1
D: NA

CDR3: CASSQAVRGREQYF
DNA: TGCGCCAGCAGCCAAGCAGTCAGGGGGCGCGAGCAGTACTTC
size: NA
J: TRBJ2-7
V: TRBV4-3
D: TRBD1

CDR3: CASSRDRGLTGELFF
DNA: TGTGCCAGCAGCCGGGACAGGGGGCTTACCGGGGAGCTGTTTTTT
size: NA
J: TRBJ2-2
V: TRBV7-6
D: TRBD1

CDR3: CASSLVEARGAEAFF
DNA: TGCGCCAGCAGCTTGGTCGAGGCCCGTGGGGCTGAAGCTTTCTTT
size: NA
J: TRBJ1-1
V: TRBV5-1
D: NA

CDR3: CSASSDFAQYF
DNA: TGCAGTGCTAGTTCGGATTTTGCACAGTACTTC
size: NA
J: TRBJ2-4
V: TRBV20-1
D: NA

CDR3: CASSYATGSGELFF
DNA: TGTGCCAGCAGTTACGCGACAGGGTCCGGGGAGCTGTTTTTT
size: NA
J: TRBJ2-2
V: TRBV6-5
D: TRBD1

CDR3: CASSRLRNSPLHF
DNA: TGTGCCAGCAGTCGGCTGAGAAATTCACCCCTCCACTTT
size: NA
J: TRBJ1-6
V: TRBV5-4
D: NA

CDR3: CASSFTGLSTDTQYF
DNA: TGTGCCAGTAGTTTTACAGGGCTTAGCACAGATACGCAGTATTTT
size: NA
J: TRBJ2-3
V: TRBV19
D: NA

CDR3: CASSFPQGGYGYTF
DNA: TGTGCCAGTAGTTTCCCGCAGGGTGGCTATGGCTACACCTTC
size: NA
J: TRBJ1-2
V: TRBV19
D: NA

CDR3: CASSLGTAQPQHF
DNA: TGTGCCAGCAGTTTGGGGACAGCCCAGCCCCAGCATTTT
size: NA
J: TRBJ1-5
V: TRBV27
D: TRBD1

CDR3: CASSFMGSSYNSPLHF
DNA: TGTGCCAGCAGCTTTATGGGAAGCTCCTATAATTCACCCCTCCACTTT
size: NA
J: TRBJ1-6
V: TRBV7-9
D: NA

CDR3: CASSDTGGSSYNSPLHF
DNA: TGTGCCAGCAGTGACACAGGGGGGAGCTCCTATAATTCACCCCTCCACTTT
size: NA
J: TRBJ1-6
V: TRBV6-4
D: TRBD1

CDR3: CASSQDQTGGVDTGELFF
DNA: TGCGCCAGCAGCCAAGATCAGACAGGGGGTGTTGACACCGGGGAGCTGTTTTTT
size: NA
J: TRBJ2-2
V: TRBV4-3
D: TRBD1

CDR3: CASSVDGLNQPQHF
DNA: TGTGCCAGCAGCGTAGATGGGCTAAATCAGCCCCAGCATTTT
size: NA
J: TRBJ1-5
V: TRBV9
D: NA

CDR3: CAISDSTGTSGYTF
DNA: TGTGCCATCAGTGACTCTACAGGGACCAGCGGCTACACCTTC
size: NA
J: TRBJ1-2
V: TRBV10-3
D: NA

CDR3: CSVGRTGRTEAFF
DNA: TGCAGCGTTGGGCGGACAGGTAGGACTGAAGCTTTCTTT
size: NA
J: TRBJ1-1
V: TRBV29-1
D: TRBD1

CDR3: CASSFNDGYTF
DNA: TGTGCCAGCAGCTTTAATGATGGCTACACCTTC
size: once
J: TRBJ1-2
V: TRBV5-6
D: NA

CDR3: CASSRVEGDYEQYF
DNA: TGCGCCAGCAGCCGGGTGGAAGGTGACTACGAGCAGTACTTC
size: NA
J: TRBJ2-7
V: TRBV4-1
D: NA

CDR3: CASSPYVTTFF
DNA: TGTGCCAGCAGCCCGTATGTCACAACTTTCTTT
size: NA
J: TRBJ1-1
V: TRBV5-8
D: NA

CDR3: CASSLRTGTGYTF
DNA: TGTGCCAGCAGCCTTCGGACAGGGACGGGCTACACCTTC
size: once
J: TRBJ1-2
V: TRBV5-8
D: TRBD1

CDR3: CASSHFDPGREEAFF
DNA: TGCGCCAGCAGCCACTTCGATCCGGGACGGGAAGAAGCTTTCTTT
size: NA
J: TRBJ1-1
V: TRBV4-1
D: NA